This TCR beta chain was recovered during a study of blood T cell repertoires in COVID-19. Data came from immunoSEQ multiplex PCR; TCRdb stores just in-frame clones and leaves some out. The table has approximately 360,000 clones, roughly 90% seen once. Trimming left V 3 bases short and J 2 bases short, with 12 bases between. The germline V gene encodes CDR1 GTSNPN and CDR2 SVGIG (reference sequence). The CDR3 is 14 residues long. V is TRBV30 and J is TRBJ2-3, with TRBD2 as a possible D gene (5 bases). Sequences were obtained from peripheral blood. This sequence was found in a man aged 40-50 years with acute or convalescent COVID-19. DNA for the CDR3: TGTGCCTGGAGCGGGGTGCAACCCACAGATACGCAGTATTTT. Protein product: CAWSGVQPTDTQYF.